This TCR beta chain stems from a study of PD-L1 blockade in urothelial cancer. Study as a whole: It was in the mid-2010s that patients started atezolizumab at 1,200 mg intravenously every 3 weeks. Per blood sample, T cells had a median of 141,255.

Time point given: peripheral blood 6 weeks after treatment start. Study-wide findings and caveats: Pretreatment blood TCR clonality under the median forecast improved survival.

Method: immunoSEQ multiplex PCR; TCRdb's copy keeps in-frame clones and lacks some. This table holds 35,000 to 45,000 clones, about four fifths found once. V was pared by 4 bases and J by 7 bases, with 8 bases between. The CDR3 has 12 residues. Per the germline V gene, CDR1 is MNHEY and CDR2 is SVGAGI. About this clone itself: The antigen is undetermined.

This sequence joins TRBV6-5 and TRBJ1-5; no definite D call. Sequenced here: PBMCs, sampled around atezolizumab (anti-PD-L1) treatment. The receptor was isolated from a man in his 60s with urothelial cancer. The CDR3 bases are TGTGCCAGCAGTTGCGAACAGCAGCCCCAGCATTTT. This translates into CASSCEQQPQHF.